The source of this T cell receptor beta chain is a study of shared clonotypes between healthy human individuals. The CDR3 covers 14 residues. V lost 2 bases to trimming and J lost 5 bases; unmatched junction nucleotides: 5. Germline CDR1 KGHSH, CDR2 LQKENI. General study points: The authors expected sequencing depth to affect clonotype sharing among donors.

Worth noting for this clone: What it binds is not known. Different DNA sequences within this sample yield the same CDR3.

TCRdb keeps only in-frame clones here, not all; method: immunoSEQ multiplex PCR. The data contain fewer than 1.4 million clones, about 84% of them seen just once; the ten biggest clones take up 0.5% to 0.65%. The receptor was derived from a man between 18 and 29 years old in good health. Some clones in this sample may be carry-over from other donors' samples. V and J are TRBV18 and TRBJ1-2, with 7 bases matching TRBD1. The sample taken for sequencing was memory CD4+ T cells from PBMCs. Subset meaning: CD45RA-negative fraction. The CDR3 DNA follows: TGTGCCAGCTCACCAACAGGGGAAGGGTATGGCTACACCTTC. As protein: CASSPTGEGYGYTF.